This passage covers 28 T cell receptor beta chains from one sample sequenced in a study of neurological immune-mediated disorders. MiXCR was run by TCRdb on the 5' RACE reads, yielding one entry per CDR3 protein. The top ten hold 1.6% of the sample, which has about 50,000 distinct CDR3 sequences, 10% seen once. Time point specified: longitudinal time-point 1 (baseline). The sample taken for sequencing was PBMCs. These receptors came from a woman between 35 and 50 years old in good health.

This clonotype has only a few counts. This chain links TRBV20-1 with TRBJ2-5; D is possibly TRBD2 (6 bases). Per the germline V gene, CDR1 is DFQATT and CDR2 is SNEGSKA (reference sequence). Trimming took off 0 bases at V and 5 bases at J, with 16 bases between the two ends. This CDR3 has 15 amino acids. The chain's CDR3 is CSARDLAGSSETQYF. Here the CDR3 DNA reads TGCAGTGCTAGAGATCTTGCCGGGAGCTCGGAGACCCAGTACTTC.

Note on this clonotype: With a much larger clone just one base away, this may be a read error. The rearrangement uses TRBV4-3 and TRBJ1-1, with 8 bases aligning to TRBD1. The germline V gene encodes CDR1 LGHNA and CDR2 YSLEER. This CDR3 region has 15 residues. The DNA for the CDR3 is TGCGCCAGCAGCCACGACCAGGGGGCTGACACTGAAGCTTTATTT. It encodes CASSHDQGADTEALF.

The rearrangement uses TRBV7-9 and TRBJ2-7, with TRBD1 identical over 10 bases. The CDR3 is made up of 14 amino acids. V dropped 2 bases and J dropped 5; count of bases not matched to a gene: 3. CDR1 is SEHNR and CDR2 is FQNEAQ in the germline V gene (reference sequence). This chain's CDR3 is CASSLMGTGDEQYF. CDR3 sequence (DNA): TGTGCCAGCAGCTTAATGGGGACAGGGGACGAGCAGTACTTC.

As DNA, the CDR3 is TGTGCCAGCACCCCCTCGGGCACAGATACGCAGTATTTT. Encoded protein: CASTPSGTDTQYF. This chain joins TRBV6-2 or TRBV6-3 and TRBJ2-3; D is ambiguous. The CDR3 runs to 13 residues. With 7 bases removed from V and 1 base from J, the gap between germline ends came to 9 bases. Germline loops: CDR1 MNHEY, CDR2 SVGEGT.

This clonotype is medium-sized (0.01 to 0.1%) by share. The CDR3 nucleotides are TGTGCCAGCAGCGCTTGGGATTACAGCACTTATGGCTACACCTTC. Translated, it gives CASSAWDYSTYGYTF. The chain combines TRBV7-2 with TRBJ1-2; D not resolved. Germline V gene lookup returns CDR1 SGHTA and CDR2 FQGNSA. The CDR3 is 15 residues long. V lost 5 bases to trimming and J lost 5 bases, with 18 bases between them. Based on the CDR3 plus reference TRBV7-2 and TRBJ1-2, the full variable domain is GAGVSQSPSNKVTEKGKDVELRCDPISGHTALYWYRQSLGQGLEFLIYFQGNSAPDKSGLPSDRFSAERTGGSVSTLTIQRTQQEDSAVYLCASSAWDYSTYGYTFGSGTRLTVV.

This clonotype was seen many times. The chain combines TRBV5-1 with TRBJ2-7; D uncertain. Germline assignment: CDR1 SGHRS and CDR2 YFSETQ. This CDR3 is built from 14 residues. Trimming took off 0 bases at V and 2 bases at J, with 9 bases between the two ends. CDR3 DNA sequence: TGCGCCAGCAGCTTGGCCGGTGAGGCCTACGAGCAGTACTTC. Protein: CASSLAGEAYEQYF. The variable domain in full, completed from reference TRBV5-1 and TRBJ2-7, reads KAGVTQTPRYLIKTRGQQVTLSCSPISGHRSVSWYQQTPGQGLQFLFEYFSETQRNKGNFPGRFSGRQFSNSRSEMNVSTLELGDSALYLCASSLAGEAYEQYFGPGTRLTVT.

The chain is built from TRBV6-6 and TRBJ2-1; perhaps D is TRBD1 or TRBD2 (5 bases each). The CDR3 consists of 16 residues. V was pared by 2 bases and J by 9 bases, with 20 bases between. Per germline, CDR1 MNHNY and CDR2 SVGAGI (reference sequence). The CDR3 loop reads CASSYRAGGGSREQFF. DNA for the CDR3: TGTGCCAGCAGTTACAGGGCTGGTGGGGGATCCCGTGAGCAGTTCTTC.

About this clonotype: Possible read error: a much larger clone is one base away. This chain links TRBV12-3 or TRBV12-4 with TRBJ2-5; tentative D call: TRBD2 (5 bases). V lost 5 bases to trimming and J lost 4 bases, with 11 bases between them. CDR3 length equals 13 residues. The CDR3 loop is CASSVGGLETQYF. The CDR3 DNA sequence: TGTGCCAGCAGTGTTGGCGGGTTAGAGACCCAGTACTTC.

Regarding this clonotype: A single base separates this from a much larger clone, so it may be a read error. The chain carries TRBV7-2 and TRBJ2-7; the D gene is possibly TRBD2 (6 bases). The CDR3 length is 13 residues. Germline-derived CDR1 and CDR2 are SGHTA and FQGNSA. The CDR3 DNA reads TGTGCCAACAGCCCCCCGGGAGTCTACGAGCAGTACTTC. Amino acid sequence: CANSPPGVYEQYF.

In its sample, this clonotype was seen many times. The rearrangement uses TRBV20-1 and TRBJ2-5; D gene ambiguous. Deletions cut 1 base from V and 5 bases from J, with 8 bases between. Germline lookup yields CDR1 DFQATT and CDR2 SNEGSKA (reference sequence). This CDR3 is built from 12 residues. DNA of the CDR3: TGCAGTGCTAGAGGGGGTCCGGAGACCCAGTACTTC. This codes for CSARGGPETQYF.

There are many counts of this clonotype. CDR3 bases: TGTGCCAGCAGCTCCGACGAGGCAACGCAGTATTTT. This gives the protein CASSSDEATQYF. The chain joins TRBV11-1 to TRBJ2-3; D unresolved. The CDR3 has 12 residues. CDR1 is SGHAT, CDR2 FQDESV, per germline (reference sequence). The germline V and J ends were trimmed by 4 bases and 9 bases, with 11 bases remaining between them.

This clonotype was found many times. The chain is built from TRBV6-5 and TRBJ1-1, with a possible D match to TRBD1 (5 bases). CDR3 size: 14 residues. Germline lookup yields CDR1 MNHEY and CDR2 SVGAGI. V lost 4 bases and J 1 base, leaving 10 bases between the germline ends. CDR3 nucleotide sequence: TGTGCCAGCAGTTGGCGGGGGTCGAACACTGAAGCTTTCTTT. It codes for CASSWRGSNTEAFF.

The genes are TRBV12-3 or TRBV12-4 and TRBJ2-1; TRBD1 aligns across 8 bases. The CDR3 contains 15 residues. The V segment lost 6 bases and the J segment 3 bases; nucleotides outside the gene matches: 7. For the CDR3, the DNA is TGTGCCAGCAGGAAGAGGGACAGGAGCTACAATGAGCAGTTCTTC. Its translation: CASRKRDRSYNEQFF.

This clonotype was seen repeatedly, ten times or more. The CDR3 here is CASSLVGPVYGYTF. The CDR3 DNA is TGTGCCAGCAGCTTAGTGGGGCCCGTTTATGGCTACACCTTC. The V call is TRBV7-2, the J call TRBJ1-2; D possibly corresponds to TRBD1 (5 bases). V shed 1 base and J shed 5 bases, with 11 bases lying between them. Germline CDR1 SGHTA, CDR2 FQGNSA. The CDR3 runs 14 residues.

This clonotype was detected many times. The chain uses TRBV7-2 and TRBJ2-7; D unresolved. Germline-derived CDR1 and CDR2 are SGHTA and FQGNSA. The V end was cut by 1 base, the J end by 5 bases, with 6 bases between. The CDR3 is 12 amino acids. The CDR3 loop is CASSLGGDEQYF. Here the CDR3 DNA reads TGTGCCAGCAGCTTAGGTGGCGACGAGCAGTACTTC. The whole variable domain, filled in from reference TRBV7-2 and TRBJ2-7, reads GAGVSQSPSNKVTEKGKDVELRCDPISGHTALYWYRQSLGQGLEFLIYFQGNSAPDKSGLPSDRFSAERTGGSVSTLTIQRTQQEDSAVYLCASSLGGDEQYFGPGTRLTVT.

This clonotype was detected many times. The chain carries TRBV2 and TRBJ1-5; perhaps TRBD1 as D (5 bases). Trimming removed 4 bases at V and 7 bases at J, with 17 bases between. Germline V lookup: CDR1 SNHLY, CDR2 FYNNEI. The CDR3 sequence is 15 residues long. In DNA form, the CDR3 reads TGTGCCAGCAGTGGGAACAGGATCGGGCGCCAGCCCCAGCATTTT. This gives the protein CASSGNRIGRQPQHF.

There are a few counts of this clonotype. The V call is TRBV7-8, the J call TRBJ2-1, with D unresolved. V lost 1 base to trimming and J lost 5 bases, with 24 bases between them. Looked up from germline, CDR1 is SGHVS and CDR2 is FQNEAQ. The CDR3 totals 19 residues. As DNA, the CDR3 is TGTGCCAGCAGCTTAGAACGGGCACTCTACGCCCGACCAAACAATGAGCAGTTCTTC. Protein: CASSLERALYARPNNEQFF.

At least ten counts were recorded for this clonotype. This rearrangement joins TRBV5-1 to TRBJ2-3; 12 bases agree with TRBD2. Germline V CDR1 and CDR2: SGHRS, YFSETQ. The V segment lost 4 bases and the J segment 0 bases; nucleotides outside the gene matches: 12. This CDR3 is built from 19 residues. For the CDR3, the DNA is TGCGCCAGCAGCGCACTACTAGCGGGGGGTTTTTCTAGCACAGATACGCAGTATTTT. This gives the protein CASSALLAGGFSSTDTQYF.

This clonotype was counted many times. The V gene is TRBV4-3, the J gene TRBJ1-2; tentative D call: TRBD1 (5 bases). Germline CDR1 is LGHNA and CDR2 is YSLEER. This CDR3 is 16 amino acids long. Trimming cost V 1 base and J 6 bases, with 18 bases left between them. CDR3 protein: CASSQVPQGAADGYTF. CDR3 DNA sequence: TGCGCCAGCAGCCAAGTACCTCAGGGTGCGGCGGATGGCTACACCTTC.

This chain uses TRBV4-2 with TRBJ2-7, with D unresolved. V shed 0 bases and J shed 6 bases, with 15 bases lying between them. Germline V gene lookup returns CDR1 LGHNA and CDR2 YNFKEQ. There are 15 residues in the CDR3. This chain's CDR3 is CASSQDQEERREQYF. The DNA of the CDR3 is TGTGCCAGCAGCCAAGATCAGGAAGAGCGTCGCGAGCAGTACTTC.

This clonotype was seen at least ten times. The V and J genes are TRBV5-1 and TRBJ1-1; perhaps TRBD1 as D (5 bases). Per the germline V gene, CDR1 is SGHRS and CDR2 is YFSETQ. This CDR3 has 14 amino acids. Trimming took 3 bases from V and 3 from J, leaving 12 bases between them. The DNA for the CDR3 is TGCGCCAGCAGCTGGGGGAGGCGGGACACTGAAGCTTTCTTT. As protein: CASSWGRRDTEAFF.

This clonotype was counted ten times or more. The chain employs TRBV14 and TRBJ1-6; maybe TRBD1 (6 bases). The CDR3 is 18 residues long. With 0 bases removed from V and 5 bases from J, the gap between germline ends came to 17 bases. The germline gives CDR1 SGHDN, CDR2 FVKESK. The CDR3 sequence is CASSQDWREGGHNSPLHF. The CDR3 coding sequence is TGTGCCAGCAGCCAAGATTGGAGGGAGGGGGGACATAATTCACCCCTCCACTTT.

The chain recombines TRBV6-2 or TRBV6-3 with TRBJ2-4; either TRBD1 or TRBD2 may fit D (5 bases each). The CDR3 is made up of 15 amino acids. V lost 0 bases and J lost 5, with 11 bases in between. CDR1 and CDR2 (germline): MNHEY, SVGEGT. This chain's CDR3 is CASSYSRESENIQYF. The CDR3 region has the DNA TGTGCCAGCAGTTACTCCAGGGAGAGTGAAAACATTCAGTACTTC.

This clonotype was seen repeatedly, ten times or more. The chain recombines TRBV7-2 with TRBJ2-1; 7 nucleotides line up with TRBD1. The V segment lost 4 bases and the J segment 6 bases; nucleotides outside the gene matches: 12. Germline V gene lookup returns CDR1 SGHTA and CDR2 FQGNSA. This CDR3 is 16 amino acids long. The DNA of the CDR3 is TGTGCCAGCAGCTGGGCGACGACAGGGAGTTCCAATGAGCAGTTCTTC. Its translation is CASSWATTGSSNEQFF.

This chain joins TRBV7-2 and TRBJ1-5; weak D call: TRBD1 (5 bases). V was trimmed by 5 bases and J by 5 bases, leaving 10 bases between them. CDR3 length equals 13 residues. Per the germline V gene, CDR1 is SGHTA and CDR2 is FQGNSA. The CDR3 loop is CASSLIGDQPQHF. In nucleotides, the CDR3 is TGTGCCAGCAGCCTGATAGGGGATCAGCCCCAGCATTTT.

This clonotype was detected many times. The V gene is TRBV18, the J gene TRBJ1-2; tentatively, D is TRBD1 (6 bases). Trimming removed 3 bases at V and 4 bases at J, with 9 bases between. Germline V gene data show CDR1 as KGHSH and CDR2 as LQKENI. This CDR3 comprises 13 residues. The CDR3 sequence: CASSPDSSYGYTF. CDR3 nucleotides: TGTGCCAGCTCACCGGACAGCTCCTATGGCTACACCTTC.

This clonotype was detected many times. The chain recombines TRBV12-3 or TRBV12-4 with TRBJ2-7, with 8 positions matching TRBD1. The CDR3 is 14 amino acids. Trimming cost V 5 bases and J 5 bases; bases outside gene matches: 8. CDR3 region: CASSRQGRSHEQYF. CDR3 nucleotides: TGTGCCAGCAGTAGACAGGGGCGGAGCCACGAGCAGTACTTC.

Many counts were recorded for this clonotype. The rearrangement uses TRBV7-2 and TRBJ1-1; D remains ambiguous. The CDR3 is made up of 11 amino acids. V lost 5 bases and J 1 base, leaving 2 bases between the germline ends. Germline V gives CDR1 SGHTA, CDR2 FQGNSA. In DNA, the CDR3 is TGTGCCAGCAGCCAGAACACTGAAGCTTTCTTT. It encodes CASSQNTEAFF.